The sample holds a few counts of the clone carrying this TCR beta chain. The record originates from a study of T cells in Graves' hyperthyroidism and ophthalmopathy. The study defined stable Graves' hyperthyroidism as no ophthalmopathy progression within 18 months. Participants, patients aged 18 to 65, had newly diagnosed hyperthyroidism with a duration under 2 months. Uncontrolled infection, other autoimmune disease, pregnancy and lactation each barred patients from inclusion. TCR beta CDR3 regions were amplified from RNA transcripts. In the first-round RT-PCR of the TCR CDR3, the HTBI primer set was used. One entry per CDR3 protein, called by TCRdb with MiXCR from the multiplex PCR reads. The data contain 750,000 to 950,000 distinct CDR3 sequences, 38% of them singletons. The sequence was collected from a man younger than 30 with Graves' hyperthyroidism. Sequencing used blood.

CDR3 in DNA: TGTGCCACCAGCAGCCCGATCAGGACGAATAGCAATCAGCCCCAGCATTTT. It translates to CATSSPIRTNSNQPQHF. The gene calls are TRBV15 and TRBJ1-5; D is ambiguous. The CDR3 totals 17 residues. The germline gives CDR1 LNHNV, CDR2 YYDKDF (reference sequence). V lost 3 bases to trimming and J lost 0 bases, with 15 bases between them.